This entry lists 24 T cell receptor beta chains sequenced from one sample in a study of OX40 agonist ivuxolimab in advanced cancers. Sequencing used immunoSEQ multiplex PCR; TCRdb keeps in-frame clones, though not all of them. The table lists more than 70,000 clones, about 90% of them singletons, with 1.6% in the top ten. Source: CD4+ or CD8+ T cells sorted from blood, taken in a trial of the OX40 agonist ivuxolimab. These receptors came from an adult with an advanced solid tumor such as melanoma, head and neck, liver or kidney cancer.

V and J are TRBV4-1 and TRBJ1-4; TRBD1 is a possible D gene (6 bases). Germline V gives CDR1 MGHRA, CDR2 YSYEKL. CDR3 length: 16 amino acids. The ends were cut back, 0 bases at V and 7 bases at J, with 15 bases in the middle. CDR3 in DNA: TGCGCCAGCAGCCAAGATCCCGCAGGGGTAGTTGAAAAACTGTTTTTT. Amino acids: CASSQDPAGVVEKLFF.

The CDR3 loop reads CASSDRGGDSPLHF. In DNA form, the CDR3 reads TGTGCCAGCAGCGACAGGGGCGGGGATTCACCCCTCCACTTT. The chain is built from TRBV6-1 and TRBJ1-6; 8 bases align to TRBD1. Unmatched junction bases numbered 6, after V lost 6 bases and J lost 8 bases. The germline CDR1 and CDR2 sequences are MNHNS and SASEGT. CDR3 size: 14 residues.

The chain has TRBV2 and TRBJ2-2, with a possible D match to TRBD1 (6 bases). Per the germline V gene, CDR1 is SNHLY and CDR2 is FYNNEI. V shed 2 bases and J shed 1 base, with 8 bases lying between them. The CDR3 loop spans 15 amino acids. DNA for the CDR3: TGTGCCAGCAGTGAAACGACAGGGAACACCGGGGAGCTGTTTTTT. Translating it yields CASSETTGNTGELFF.

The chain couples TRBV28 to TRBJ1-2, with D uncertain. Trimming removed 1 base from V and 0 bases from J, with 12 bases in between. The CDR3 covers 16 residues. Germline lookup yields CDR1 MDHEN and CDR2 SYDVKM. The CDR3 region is CASSLSPPGPNYGYTF. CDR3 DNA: TGTGCCAGCAGTTTATCCCCGCCAGGACCTAACTATGGCTACACCTTC.

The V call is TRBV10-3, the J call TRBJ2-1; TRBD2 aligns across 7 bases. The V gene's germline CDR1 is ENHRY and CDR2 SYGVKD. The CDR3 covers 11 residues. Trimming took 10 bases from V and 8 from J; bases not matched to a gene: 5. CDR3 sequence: CATGLGYEQFF. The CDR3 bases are TGTGCCACCGGACTAGGCTATGAGCAGTTCTTC.

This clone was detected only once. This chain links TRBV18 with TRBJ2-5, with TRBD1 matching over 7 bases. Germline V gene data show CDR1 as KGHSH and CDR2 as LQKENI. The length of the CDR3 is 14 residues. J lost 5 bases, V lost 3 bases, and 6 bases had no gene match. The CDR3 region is CASSPRGTEETQYF. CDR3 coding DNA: TGTGCCAGCTCACCCAGGGGGACGGAGGAGACCCAGTACTTC. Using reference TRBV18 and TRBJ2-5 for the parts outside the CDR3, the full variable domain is NAGVMQNPRHLVRRRGQEARLRCSPMKGHSHVYWYRQLPEEGLKFMVYLQKENIIDESGMPKERFSAEFPKEGPSILRIQQVVRGDSAAYFCASSPRGTEETQYFGPGTRLLVL.

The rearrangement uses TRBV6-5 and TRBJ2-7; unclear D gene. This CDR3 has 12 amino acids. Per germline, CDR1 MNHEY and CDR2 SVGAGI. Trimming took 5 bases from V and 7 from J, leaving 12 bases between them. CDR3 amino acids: CASSRVLGEQYF. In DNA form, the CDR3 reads TGTGCCAGCAGTAGGGTTTTGGGGGAGCAGTACTTC.

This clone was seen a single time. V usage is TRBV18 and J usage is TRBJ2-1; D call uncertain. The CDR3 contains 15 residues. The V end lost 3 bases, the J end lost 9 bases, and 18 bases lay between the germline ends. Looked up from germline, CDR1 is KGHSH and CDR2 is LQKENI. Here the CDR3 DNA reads TGTGCCAGCTCACCGGCAGCCAACCACAATGGTGAGCAGTTCTTC. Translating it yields CASSPAANHNGEQFF.

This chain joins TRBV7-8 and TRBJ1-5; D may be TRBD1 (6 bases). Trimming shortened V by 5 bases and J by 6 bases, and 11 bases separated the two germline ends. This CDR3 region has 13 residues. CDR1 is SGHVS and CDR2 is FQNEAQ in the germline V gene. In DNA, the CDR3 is TGTGCCAGCAGCCACAGGGATAGTCAGCCCCAGCATTTT. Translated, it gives CASSHRDSQPQHF.

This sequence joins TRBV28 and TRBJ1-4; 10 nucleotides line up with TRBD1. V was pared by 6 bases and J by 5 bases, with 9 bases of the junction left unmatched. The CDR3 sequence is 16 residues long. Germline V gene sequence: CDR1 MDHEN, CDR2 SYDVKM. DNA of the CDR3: TGTGCCAGCAGGCCATTTCCGGGACAGGGGAATGAAAAACTGTTTTTT. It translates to CASRPFPGQGNEKLFF.

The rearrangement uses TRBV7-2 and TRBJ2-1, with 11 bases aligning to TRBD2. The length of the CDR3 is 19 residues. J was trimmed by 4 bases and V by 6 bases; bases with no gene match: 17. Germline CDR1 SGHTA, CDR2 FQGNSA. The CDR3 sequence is CASSLRGLAGGLAYNEQFF. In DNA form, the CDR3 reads TGTGCCAGCAGTCTAAGAGGGCTAGCGGGAGGCCTAGCTTACAATGAGCAGTTCTTC.

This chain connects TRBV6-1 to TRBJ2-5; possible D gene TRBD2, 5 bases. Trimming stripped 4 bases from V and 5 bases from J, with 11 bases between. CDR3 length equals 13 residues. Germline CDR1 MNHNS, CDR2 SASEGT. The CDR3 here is CASSVLWEETQYF. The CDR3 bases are TGTGCCAGCAGTGTTTTGTGGGAGGAGACCCAGTACTTC.

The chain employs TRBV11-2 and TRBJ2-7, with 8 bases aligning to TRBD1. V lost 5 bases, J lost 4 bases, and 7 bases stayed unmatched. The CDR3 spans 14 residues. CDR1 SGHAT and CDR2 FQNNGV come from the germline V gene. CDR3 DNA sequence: TGTGCCAGCAGCCTGGGGGACAGGCTATACGAGCAGTACTTC. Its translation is CASSLGDRLYEQYF. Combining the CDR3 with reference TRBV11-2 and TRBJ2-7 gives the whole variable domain EAGVAQSPRYKIIEKRQSVAFWCNPISGHATLYWYQQILGQGPKLLIQFQNNGVVDDSQLPKDRFSAERLKGVDSTLKIQPAKLEDSAVYLCASSLGDRLYEQYFGPGTRLTVT.

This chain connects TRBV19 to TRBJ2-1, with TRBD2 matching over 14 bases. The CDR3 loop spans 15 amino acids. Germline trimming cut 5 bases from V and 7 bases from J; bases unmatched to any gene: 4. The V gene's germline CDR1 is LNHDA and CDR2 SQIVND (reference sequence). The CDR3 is CASSVGLAGGNEQFF. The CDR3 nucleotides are TGTGCCAGTAGTGTCGGACTAGCGGGAGGTAATGAGCAGTTCTTC. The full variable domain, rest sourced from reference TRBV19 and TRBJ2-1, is DGGITQSPKYLFRKEGQNVTLSCEQNLNHDAMYWYRQDPGQGLRLIYYSQIVNDFQKGDIAEGYSVSREKKESFPLTVTSAQKNPTAFYLCASSVGLAGGNEQFFGPGTRLTVL.

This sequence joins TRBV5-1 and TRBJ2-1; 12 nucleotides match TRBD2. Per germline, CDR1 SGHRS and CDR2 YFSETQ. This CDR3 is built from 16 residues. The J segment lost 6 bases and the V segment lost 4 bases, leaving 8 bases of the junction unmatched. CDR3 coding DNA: TGCGCCAGCAGCCGTTTGACTAGCGGGAGTGCCAATGAGCAGTTCTTC. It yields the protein CASSRLTSGSANEQFF.

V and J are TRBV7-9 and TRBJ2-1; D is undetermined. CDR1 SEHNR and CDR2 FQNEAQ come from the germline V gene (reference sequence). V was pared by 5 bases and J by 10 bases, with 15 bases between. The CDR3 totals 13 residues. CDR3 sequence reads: CASSAQVGSEQFF. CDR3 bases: TGTGCCAGCAGCGCCCAAGTAGGTTCGGAGCAGTTCTTC. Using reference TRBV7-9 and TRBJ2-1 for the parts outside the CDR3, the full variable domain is DTGVSQNPRHKITKRGQNVTFRCDPISEHNRLYWYRQTLGQGPEFLTYFQNEAQLEKSRLLSDRFSAERPKGSFSTLEIQRTEQGDSAMYLCASSAQVGSEQFFGPGTRLTVL.

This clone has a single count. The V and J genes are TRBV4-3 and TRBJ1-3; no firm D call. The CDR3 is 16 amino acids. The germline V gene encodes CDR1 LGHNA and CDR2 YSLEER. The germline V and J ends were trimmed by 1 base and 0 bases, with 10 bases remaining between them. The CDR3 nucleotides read TGCGCCAGCAGCCAAGGAGTGGGGTTCTCTGGAAACACCATATATTTT. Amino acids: CASSQGVGFSGNTIYF.

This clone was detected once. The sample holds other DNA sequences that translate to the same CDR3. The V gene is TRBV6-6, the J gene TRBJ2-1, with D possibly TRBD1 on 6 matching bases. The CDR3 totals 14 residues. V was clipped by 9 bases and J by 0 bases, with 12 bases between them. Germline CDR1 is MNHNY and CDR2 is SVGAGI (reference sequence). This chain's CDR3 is CASNRDTSYNEQFF. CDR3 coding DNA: TGTGCCAGTAATCGGGACACCTCCTACAATGAGCAGTTCTTC.

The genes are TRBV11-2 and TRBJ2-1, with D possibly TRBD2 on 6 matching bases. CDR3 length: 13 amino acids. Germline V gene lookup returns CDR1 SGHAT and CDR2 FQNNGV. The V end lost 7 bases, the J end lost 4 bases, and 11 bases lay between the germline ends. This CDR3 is CASNRGTYNEQFF. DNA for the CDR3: TGTGCCAGCAATAGAGGGACTTACAATGAGCAGTTCTTC. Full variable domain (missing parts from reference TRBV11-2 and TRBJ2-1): EAGVAQSPRYKIIEKRQSVAFWCNPISGHATLYWYQQILGQGPKLLIQFQNNGVVDDSQLPKDRFSAERLKGVDSTLKIQPAKLEDSAVYLCASNRGTYNEQFFGPGTRLTVL.

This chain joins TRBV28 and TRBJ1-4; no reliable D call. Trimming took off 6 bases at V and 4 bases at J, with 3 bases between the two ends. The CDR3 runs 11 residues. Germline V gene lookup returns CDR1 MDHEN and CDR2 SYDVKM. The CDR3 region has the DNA TGTGCCAGCAGGAATAATGAAAAACTGTTTTTT. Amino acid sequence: CASRNNEKLFF.

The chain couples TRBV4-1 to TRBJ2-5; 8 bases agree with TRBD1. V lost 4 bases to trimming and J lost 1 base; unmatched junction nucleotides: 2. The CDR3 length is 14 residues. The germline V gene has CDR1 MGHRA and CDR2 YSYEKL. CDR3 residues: CASSRGTGQETQYF. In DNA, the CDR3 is TGCGCCAGCAGCCGTGGGACAGGCCAAGAGACCCAGTACTTC.

The CDR3 region is CASSPGSVMGNQPQHF. For the CDR3, the DNA is TGTGCCAGCAGTCCCGGGTCCGTGATGGGCAATCAGCCCCAGCATTTT. This chain uses TRBV27 with TRBJ1-5; D is uncertain. Germline assignment: CDR1 MNHEY and CDR2 SMNVEV (reference sequence). This CDR3 has 16 amino acids. V lost 5 bases and J lost 2, with 16 bases in between.

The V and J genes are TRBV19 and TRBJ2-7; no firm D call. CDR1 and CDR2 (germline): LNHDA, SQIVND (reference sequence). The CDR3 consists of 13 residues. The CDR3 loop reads CGSVTDHEDEQYF. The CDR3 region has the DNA TGTGGCTCCGTGACGGACCATGAGGACGAGCAGTACTTC.

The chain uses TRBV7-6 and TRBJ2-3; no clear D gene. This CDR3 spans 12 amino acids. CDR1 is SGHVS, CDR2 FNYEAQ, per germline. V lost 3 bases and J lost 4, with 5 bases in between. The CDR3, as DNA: TGTGCCAGCAGCTTCACCCCAGATACGCAGTATTTT. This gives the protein CASSFTPDTQYF.